These 21 T cell receptor beta chains share one sample of origin, sequenced in a study of technical replicates of blood from several donors. Sequencing was performed with immunoSEQ multiplex PCR; in TCRdb, only in-frame clones are kept and a portion is missing. Found here are over 65,000 clones, 94% of them singletons; the top ten hold around 0.25%. Sequenced input: T cells isolated from PBMCs. These receptors were taken from a human donor in good health.

The V gene is TRBV6-5, the J gene TRBJ2-7; a weak D match, TRBD2 (6 bases). Trimming stripped 7 bases from V and 4 bases from J, with 14 bases between. Germline CDR1 and CDR2: MNHEY and SVGAGI. The CDR3 loop spans 13 amino acids. Here the CDR3 DNA reads TGTGCCAGCATGCTCCGTGGGGGGTACGAGCAGTACTTC. As protein: CASMLRGGYEQYF.

V is TRBV4-2 and J is TRBJ2-1, with TRBD2 matching 10 bases. The CDR3 sequence is 17 residues long. Germline trimming cut 0 bases from V and 1 base from J; bases unmatched to any gene: 3. The V gene's germline CDR1 is LGHNA and CDR2 YNFKEQ. The DNA for the CDR3 is TGTGCCAGCAGCCAAGATCCTAGCGGGAGTTCCTACAATGAGCAGTTCTTC. Translating it yields CASSQDPSGSSYNEQFF.

The gene calls are TRBV2 and TRBJ1-4, with 9 positions matching TRBD1. CDR3 length: 17 residues. The germline CDR1 and CDR2 sequences are SNHLY and FYNNEI. V dropped 6 bases and J dropped 0; count of bases not matched to a gene: 8. CDR3 region: CASRGHRGLSTNEKLFF. The CDR3, as DNA: TGTGCCAGCAGGGGCCACAGGGGGCTATCAACTAATGAAAAACTGTTTTTT.

The chain uses TRBV27 and TRBJ1-2; TRBD1 agrees at 8 bases. The CDR3 runs 13 residues. Germline V gene lookup returns CDR1 MNHEY and CDR2 SMNVEV (reference sequence). V lost 5 bases to trimming and J lost 8 bases; unmatched junction nucleotides: 7. The CDR3 protein is CASSDLRGRGYTF. CDR3 DNA sequence: TGTGCCAGCAGTGATCTCAGGGGGCGCGGCTACACCTTC.

This clone was recorded only once. This rearrangement joins TRBV19 to TRBJ2-7; TRBD2 matches 8 bases. CDR1 and CDR2 (germline): LNHDA, SQIVND (reference sequence). CDR3 size: 14 residues. The junction had 9 bases not matched to a gene; V was cut back by 9 bases and J by 2 bases. The DNA for the CDR3 is TGTGCCAGCAACCCAGCGGGGGAACCCTACGAGCAGTACTTC. It codes for CASNPAGEPYEQYF.

The chain combines TRBV27 with TRBJ2-7; 8 bases map to TRBD2. Germline V gene lookup returns CDR1 MNHEY and CDR2 SMNVEV (reference sequence). CDR3 length equals 16 residues. The V gene end was trimmed by 2 bases and the J gene end by 6 bases; junction bases not matched to a gene: 12. The CDR3 sequence: CASSLRSSGEVGEQYF. The CDR3 bases are TGTGCCAGCAGTTTAAGGAGTAGCGGGGAGGTGGGCGAGCAGTACTTC.

V and J are TRBV7-6 and TRBJ2-1; a possible D gene is TRBD2 (5 bases). CDR1 SGHVS and CDR2 FNYEAQ come from the germline V gene. The CDR3 runs to 14 residues. Trimming pared 3 bases from V and 3 bases from J, leaving 9 bases between. The CDR3 loop is CASSFGLDYNEQFF. CDR3 sequence (DNA): TGTGCCAGCAGCTTCGGACTCGACTACAATGAGCAGTTCTTC. Combining the CDR3 with reference TRBV7-6 and TRBJ2-1 gives the whole variable domain GAGVSQSPRYKVTKRGQDVALRCDPISGHVSLYWYRQALGQGPEFLTYFNYEAQQDKSGLPNDRFSAERPEGSISTLTIQRTEQRDSAMYRCASSFGLDYNEQFFGPGTRLTVL.

The chain combines TRBV2 with TRBJ1-1; D gene uncertain. The V end was cut by 3 bases, the J end by 1 base, with 3 bases between. CDR1 SNHLY and CDR2 FYNNEI come from the germline V gene. There are 12 residues in the CDR3. The CDR3 sequence is CASSDRNTEAFF. The DNA for the CDR3 is TGTGCCAGCAGTGATCGGAACACTGAAGCTTTCTTT.

The chain combines TRBV5-1 with TRBJ1-1; D gene unclear. The CDR3 totals 14 residues. The germline gives CDR1 SGHRS, CDR2 YFSETQ. V lost 4 bases to trimming and J lost 0 bases, with 10 bases between them. CDR3 bases: TGCGCCAGCAGCCCGGTGTCTTTGAACACTGAAGCTTTCTTT. It encodes CASSPVSLNTEAFF. Full variable domain (remainder filled in from reference TRBV5-1 and TRBJ1-1): KAGVTQTPRYLIKTRGQQVTLSCSPISGHRSVSWYQQTPGQGLQFLFEYFSETQRNKGNFPGRFSGRQFSNSRSEMNVSTLELGDSALYLCASSPVSLNTEAFFGQGTRLTVV.

The chain carries TRBV13 and TRBJ1-1; TRBD1 aligns across 7 bases. CDR1 is PRHDT and CDR2 is FYEKMQ in the germline V gene (reference sequence). Trimming removed 10 bases from V and 3 bases from J; junction bases left unmatched: 8. The CDR3 runs 13 residues. CDR3 sequence (DNA): TGTGCCAACGGGAGGGACAGCCACACTGAAGCTTTCTTT. Translating gives CANGRDSHTEAFF. Full variable domain (outside the CDR3, taken from reference TRBV13 and TRBJ1-1): AAGVIQSPRHLIKEKRETATLKCYPIPRHDTVYWYQQGPGQDPQFLISFYEKMQSDKGSIPDRFSAQQFSDYHSELNMSSLELGDSALYFCANGRDSHTEAFFGQGTRLTVV.

The rearrangement links TRBV5-1 to TRBJ1-5, with a tentative D call TRBD1 (6 bases). Germline CDR1 and CDR2: SGHRS and YFSETQ. With 0 bases removed from V and 0 bases from J, the gap between germline ends came to 10 bases. This CDR3 has 16 residues. CDR3 region: CASSLGQQGSNQPQHF. Written as DNA, the CDR3 is TGCGCCAGCAGCTTGGGGCAACAGGGTAGCAATCAGCCCCAGCATTTT.

The genes are TRBV7-9 and TRBJ2-5, with D possibly being TRBD2 (6 bases). Looked up from germline, CDR1 is SEHNR and CDR2 is FQNEAQ (reference sequence). The CDR3 spans 16 residues. V gave up 6 bases and J gave up 4 bases, with 21 bases separating them. CDR3 protein: CASSLGGIMYIETQYF. For the CDR3, the DNA is TGTGCCAGCAGTCTGGGGGGAATCATGTACATAGAGACCCAGTACTTC.

The genes are TRBV10-1 and TRBJ2-7; a weak D match, TRBD2 (5 bases). The CDR3 is 13 residues long. V lost 0 bases to trimming and J lost 4 bases, with 7 bases between them. Germline assignment: CDR1 WNHNN and CDR2 SYGVQD (reference sequence). This CDR3 reads CASSESEGYEQYF. CDR3 coding DNA: TGCGCCAGCAGTGAGTCTGAGGGTTACGAGCAGTACTTC.

The CDR3 sequence: CASSTLSGSKRDGYTF. As DNA, the CDR3 is TGTGCCAGCAGCACTCTATCGGGCAGCAAGAGGGATGGCTACACCTTC. This chain connects TRBV2 to TRBJ1-2; no definite D call. CDR3 size: 16 residues. The ends were cut back, 6 bases at V and 6 bases at J, with 23 bases in the middle. Germline V gene sequence: CDR1 SNHLY, CDR2 FYNNEI.

The chain carries TRBV27 and TRBJ2-7; D not certain. The germline V and J ends were trimmed by 3 bases and 3 bases, with 18 bases remaining between them. The CDR3 contains 16 residues. From germline, CDR1 is MNHEY and CDR2 SMNVEV (reference sequence). The CDR3 sequence: CASSFSLMVAGYEQYF. CDR3 DNA sequence: TGTGCCAGCAGTTTTTCCCTCATGGTCGCCGGCTACGAGCAGTACTTC.

CDR3 DNA: TGTGCCAGCAGCTTGGTCCCCGGAGGAACTAATGAAAAACTGTTTTTT. Amino acids: CASSLVPGGTNEKLFF. The chain recombines TRBV7-9 with TRBJ1-4; unclear D gene. Trimming took 3 bases from V and 1 from J, leaving 12 bases between them. In germline, CDR1 is SEHNR, CDR2 FQNEAQ (reference sequence). The length of the CDR3 is 16 residues.

The rearrangement joins TRBV30 to TRBJ2-7; TRBD2 agrees at 7 bases. V gave up 0 bases and J gave up 3 bases; unmatched junction bases: 5. The CDR3 runs to 14 residues. The germline gives CDR1 GTSNPN, CDR2 SVGIG (reference sequence). CDR3 coding DNA: TGTGCCTGGAGTGTCTTTGCGGGGGACTACGAGCAGTACTTC. Protein sequence: CAWSVFAGDYEQYF.

The V and J genes are TRBV5-6 and TRBJ2-1; D might be TRBD2 (6 bases). Trimming cost V 5 bases and J 4 bases, with 13 bases left between them. The CDR3 runs 14 residues. The V gene's germline CDR1 is SGHDT and CDR2 YYEEEE. CDR3 residues: CASRWGDAYNEQFF. CDR3 sequence (DNA): TGTGCCAGCAGATGGGGGGATGCTTACAATGAGCAGTTCTTC.

The chain combines TRBV4-1 with TRBJ2-2; possible D gene TRBD1, 6 bases. This CDR3 is 14 amino acids long. Deletions cut 2 bases from V and 9 bases from J, with 13 bases between. Germline values: CDR1 MGHRA, CDR2 YSYEKL. The CDR3 is CASSQRDGGRELFF. As DNA, the CDR3 is TGCGCCAGCAGCCAAAGGGATGGGGGCCGGGAGCTGTTTTTT.

The genes are TRBV18 and TRBJ1-1; no clear D gene. The germline V gene has CDR1 KGHSH and CDR2 LQKENI. The germline V and J ends were trimmed by 2 bases and 4 bases, with 11 bases remaining between them. This CDR3 contains 14 residues. DNA of the CDR3: TGTGCCAGCTCACCAGGGCGAGTGACCACTGAAGCTTTCTTT. Residues: CASSPGRVTTEAFF.

The chain combines TRBV5-6 with TRBJ1-2; D ambiguous. V was pared by 1 base and J by 4 bases, with 8 bases between. From germline, CDR1 is SGHDT and CDR2 YYEEEE. This CDR3 has 13 amino acids. In nucleotides, the CDR3 is TGTGCCAGCAGCTTGCGGGGAAGCTATGGCTACACCTTC. Its protein product is CASSLRGSYGYTF. Combining the CDR3 with reference TRBV5-6 and TRBJ1-2 gives the whole variable domain DAGVTQSPTHLIKTRGQQVTLRCSPKSGHDTVSWYQQALGQGPQFIFQYYEEEERQRGNFPDRFSGHQFPNYSSELNVNALLLGDSALYLCASSLRGSYGYTFGSGTRLTVV.